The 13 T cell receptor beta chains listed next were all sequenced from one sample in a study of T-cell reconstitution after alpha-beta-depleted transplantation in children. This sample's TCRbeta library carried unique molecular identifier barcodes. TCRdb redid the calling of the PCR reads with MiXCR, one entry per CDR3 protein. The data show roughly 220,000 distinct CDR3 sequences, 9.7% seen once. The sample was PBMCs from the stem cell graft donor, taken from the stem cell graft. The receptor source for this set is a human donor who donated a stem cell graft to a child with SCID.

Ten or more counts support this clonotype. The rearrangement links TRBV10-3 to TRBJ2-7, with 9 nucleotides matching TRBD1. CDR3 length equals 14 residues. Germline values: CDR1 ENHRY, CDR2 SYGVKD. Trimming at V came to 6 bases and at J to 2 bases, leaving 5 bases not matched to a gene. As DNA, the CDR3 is TGTGCCATCAGAGCCGGGACAGGGCCCTACGAGCAGTACTTC. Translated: CAIRAGTGPYEQYF.

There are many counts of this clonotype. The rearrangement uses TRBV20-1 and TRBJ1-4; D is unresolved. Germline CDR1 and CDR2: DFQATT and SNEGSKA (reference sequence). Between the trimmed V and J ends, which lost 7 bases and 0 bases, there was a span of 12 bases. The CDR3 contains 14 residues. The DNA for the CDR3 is TGCAGTGTTGGATACACTGCAACTAATGAAAAACTGTTTTTT. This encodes CSVGYTATNEKLFF.

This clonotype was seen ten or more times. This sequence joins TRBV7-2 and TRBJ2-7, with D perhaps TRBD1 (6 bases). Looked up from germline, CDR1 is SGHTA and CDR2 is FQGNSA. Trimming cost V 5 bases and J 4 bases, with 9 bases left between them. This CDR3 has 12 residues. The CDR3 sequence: CASSSDRYEQYF. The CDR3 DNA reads TGTGCCAGCAGCAGCGACAGGTACGAGCAGTACTTC.

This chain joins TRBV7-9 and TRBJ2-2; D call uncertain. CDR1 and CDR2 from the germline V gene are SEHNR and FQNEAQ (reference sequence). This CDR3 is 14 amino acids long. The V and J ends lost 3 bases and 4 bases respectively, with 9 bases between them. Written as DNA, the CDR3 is TGTGCCAGCAGCTTTTCTTTCAGCACCGGGGAGCTGTTTTTT. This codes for CASSFSFSTGELFF.

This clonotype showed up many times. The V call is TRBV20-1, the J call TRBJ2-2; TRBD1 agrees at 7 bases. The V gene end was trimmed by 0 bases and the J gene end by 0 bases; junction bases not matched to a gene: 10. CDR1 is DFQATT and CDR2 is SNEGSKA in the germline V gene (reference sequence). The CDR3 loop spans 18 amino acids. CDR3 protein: CSARDGLGTAANTGELFF. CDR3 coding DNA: TGCAGTGCTAGAGATGGCCTCGGGACAGCGGCGAACACCGGGGAGCTGTTTTTT.

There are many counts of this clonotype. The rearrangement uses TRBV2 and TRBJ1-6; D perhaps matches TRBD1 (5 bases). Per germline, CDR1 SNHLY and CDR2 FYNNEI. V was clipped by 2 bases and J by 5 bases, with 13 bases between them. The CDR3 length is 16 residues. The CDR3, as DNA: TGTGCCAGCAGTGAACTCCCGGGGCATGATAATTCACCCCTCCACTTT. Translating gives CASSELPGHDNSPLHF. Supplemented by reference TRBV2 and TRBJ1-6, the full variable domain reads EPEVTQTPSHQVTQMGQEVILRCVPISNHLYFYWYRQILGQKVEFLVSFYNNEISEKSEIFDDQFSVERPDGSNFTLKIRSTKLEDSAMYFCASSELPGHDNSPLHFGNGTRLTVT.

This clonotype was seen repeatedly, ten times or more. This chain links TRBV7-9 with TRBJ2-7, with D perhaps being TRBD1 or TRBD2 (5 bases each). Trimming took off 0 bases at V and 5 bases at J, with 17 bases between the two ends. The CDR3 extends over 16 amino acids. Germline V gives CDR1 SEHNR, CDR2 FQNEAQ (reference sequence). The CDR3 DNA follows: TGTGCCAGCAGCTTAGCGGGGGACGAAACGGTCCACGAGCAGTACTTC. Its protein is CASSLAGDETVHEQYF.

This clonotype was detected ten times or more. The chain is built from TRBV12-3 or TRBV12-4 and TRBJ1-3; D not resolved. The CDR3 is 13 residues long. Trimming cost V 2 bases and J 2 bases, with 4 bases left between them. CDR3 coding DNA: TGTGCCAGCAGTTTAACGGCTGGAAACACCATATATTTT. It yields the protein CASSLTAGNTIYF.

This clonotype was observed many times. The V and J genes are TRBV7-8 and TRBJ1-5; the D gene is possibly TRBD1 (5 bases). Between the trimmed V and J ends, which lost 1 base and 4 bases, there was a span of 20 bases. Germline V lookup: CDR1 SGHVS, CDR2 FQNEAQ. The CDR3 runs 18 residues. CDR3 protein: CASSLVWGPPTGNQPQHF. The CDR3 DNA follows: TGTGCCAGCAGCTTAGTTTGGGGACCGCCGACGGGGAATCAGCCCCAGCATTTT.

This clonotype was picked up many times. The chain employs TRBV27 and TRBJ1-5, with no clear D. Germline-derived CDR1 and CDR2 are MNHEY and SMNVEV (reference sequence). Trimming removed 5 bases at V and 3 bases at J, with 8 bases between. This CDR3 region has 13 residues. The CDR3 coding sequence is TGTGCCAGCAGTCTACAGTTCAATCAGCCCCAGCATTTT. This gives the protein CASSLQFNQPQHF.

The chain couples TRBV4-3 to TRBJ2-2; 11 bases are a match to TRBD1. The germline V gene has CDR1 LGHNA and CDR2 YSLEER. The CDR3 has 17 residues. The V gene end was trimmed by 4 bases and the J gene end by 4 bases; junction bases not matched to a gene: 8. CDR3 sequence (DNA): TGCGCCAGCAGCCTGCGACCGGGACAGGGGGTCACCGGGGAGCTGTTTTTT. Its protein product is CASSLRPGQGVTGELFF.

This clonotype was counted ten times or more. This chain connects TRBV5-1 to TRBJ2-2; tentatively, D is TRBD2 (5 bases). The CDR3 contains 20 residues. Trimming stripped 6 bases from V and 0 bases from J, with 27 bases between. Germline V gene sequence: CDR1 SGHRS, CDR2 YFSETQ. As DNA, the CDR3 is TGCGCCAGCACCGACTATCAGACTTACACCGGAAAACCGAACACCGGGGAGCTGTTTTTT. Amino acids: CASTDYQTYTGKPNTGELFF. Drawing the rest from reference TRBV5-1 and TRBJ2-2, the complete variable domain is KAGVTQTPRYLIKTRGQQVTLSCSPISGHRSVSWYQQTPGQGLQFLFEYFSETQRNKGNFPGRFSGRQFSNSRSEMNVSTLELGDSALYLCASTDYQTYTGKPNTGELFFGEGSRLTVL.

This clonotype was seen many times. The CDR3, as DNA: TGTGCCTGGAGTAGGGCCCTTTCGGGGGTCACTGAAGCTTTCTTT. It yields the protein CAWSRALSGVTEAFF. This rearrangement joins TRBV30 to TRBJ1-1; D is perhaps TRBD1 (5 bases). The V and J ends lost 2 bases and 4 bases respectively, with 17 bases between them. The V gene's germline CDR1 is GTSNPN and CDR2 SVGIG (reference sequence). The CDR3 length is 15 residues.